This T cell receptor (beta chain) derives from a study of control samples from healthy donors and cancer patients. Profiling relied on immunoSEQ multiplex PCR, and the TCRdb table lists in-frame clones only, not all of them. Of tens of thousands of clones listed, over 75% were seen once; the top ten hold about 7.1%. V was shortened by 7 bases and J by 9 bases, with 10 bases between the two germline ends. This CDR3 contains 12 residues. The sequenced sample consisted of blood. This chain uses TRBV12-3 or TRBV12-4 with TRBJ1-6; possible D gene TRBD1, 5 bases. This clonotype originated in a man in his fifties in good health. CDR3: CASTVGASPLHF. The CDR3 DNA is TGTGCCAGCACCGTAGGGGCTTCACCCCTCCACTTT.